The rows below give T cell receptor beta chains drawn from one sample of a study of regulatory T cells in long-lasting Graves disease. Via MiXCR, TCRdb re-called the multiplex PCR reads, giving one row per CDR3 protein. The table has 550,000 or so distinct CDR3 sequences, more than 10% seen once. These records were also assigned to another study, of T cells in Graves' hyperthyroidism and ophthalmopathy.

The sequences come from peripheral blood mononuclear cells (PBMCs), collected at new diagnosis, from a patient treated with antithyroid drugs. Receptors originate from a woman under 40 with Graves disease. The CDR3 runs from the conserved cysteine through the conserved F or W. D genes are given only for firm matches. For some rows the clone size is stated as once, few or many, or as a class when expanded; others skip it.

D gene: TRBD1
V gene: TRBV6-1
J gene: TRBJ2-7
clone size: many
CDR3 DNA: TGTGCCGCTAGTAAACAGGGGCCCTCCTACGAGCAGTACTTC
CDR3 protein: CAASKQGPSYEQYF

D gene: TRBD1
V gene: TRBV6-2/TRBV6-3
J gene: TRBJ2-1
clone size: many
CDR3 DNA: TGTGCCAGCGAACGGGACAGCTCCTACAATGAGCAGTTCTTC
CDR3 protein: CASERDSSYNEQFF

D gene: -
V gene: TRBV4-1
J gene: TRBJ2-2
clone size: -
CDR3 DNA: TGCGCCAGCAGCCAAGAGATCAGCGGATCGTCCGGGGAGCTGTTTTTT
CDR3 protein: CASSQEISGSSGELFF

D gene: TRBD2
V gene: TRBV2
J gene: TRBJ2-7
clone size: many
CDR3 DNA: TGTGCCGGCGGGGCAGGACTAGCGGAGTACTTC
CDR3 protein: CAGGAGLAEYF

D gene: -
V gene: TRBV2
J gene: TRBJ1-2
clone size: many
CDR3 DNA: TGTGCCAGCAGGCCCGGGGCGACCAACTATGGCTACACCTTC
CDR3 protein: CASRPGATNYGYTF

D gene: -
V gene: TRBV2
J gene: TRBJ2-1
clone size: many
CDR3 DNA: TGTGCCAGCAGTAAACTAGCCAATGAGCAGTTCTTC
CDR3 protein: CASSKLANEQFF

D gene: -
V gene: TRBV30
J gene: TRBJ2-3
clone size: -
CDR3 DNA: TGTGCCTGGAGCACGGGGGATACGCAGTATTTT
CDR3 protein: CAWSTGDTQYF

D gene: TRBD1
V gene: TRBV28
J gene: TRBJ2-7
clone size: few
CDR3 DNA: TGTGCCAGCAACCGGGACAGGGTGTCCTACGAGCAGTACTTC
CDR3 protein: CASNRDRVSYEQYF

D gene: -
V gene: TRBV24-1
J gene: TRBJ1-2
clone size: few
CDR3 DNA: TGTGCCACCAGTGATCCCCTAGGGACGGAGTATGGCTACACCTTC
CDR3 protein: CATSDPLGTEYGYTF

D gene: -
V gene: TRBV20-1
J gene: TRBJ1-5
clone size: -
CDR3 DNA: TGCAGTGCTAGAGATCAGGAGGGGAGGGGTCAGCCCCAGCATTTT
CDR3 protein: CSARDQEGRGQPQHF

D gene: -
V gene: TRBV25-1
J gene: TRBJ1-5
clone size: few
CDR3 DNA: TGTGCCAGCAGTGAGGATGGGTATCAGCCCCAGCATTTT
CDR3 protein: CASSEDGYQPQHF

D gene: -
V gene: TRBV12-3/TRBV12-4
J gene: TRBJ1-1
clone size: once
CDR3 DNA: TGTGCCAGCAGTCAAAGGACGGATCTAAGTGAAGCTTTCTTT
CDR3 protein: CASSQRTDLSEAFF

D gene: -
V gene: TRBV30
J gene: TRBJ2-7
clone size: -
CDR3 DNA: TGTGCCTGGAGCAAACAGGGTCTCAACGAGCAGTACTTC
CDR3 protein: CAWSKQGLNEQYF

D gene: -
V gene: TRBV10-2
J gene: TRBJ2-5
clone size: many
CDR3 DNA: TGCGCCAGCAGTGAAGGAGGGGCGGAAGAGACCCAGTACTTC
CDR3 protein: CASSEGGAEETQYF

D gene: -
V gene: TRBV15
J gene: TRBJ2-7
clone size: few
CDR3 DNA: TGTGCCACCAGCAGAGGGGGGCAGTACGAGCAGTACTTC
CDR3 protein: CATSRGGQYEQYF

D gene: TRBD2
V gene: TRBV3-1
J gene: TRBJ2-5
clone size: -
CDR3 DNA: TGTGCCAGCAGCCATACGGGAGGGAGGGGAGAGACCCAGTACTTC
CDR3 protein: CASSHTGGRGETQYF

D gene: -
V gene: TRBV2
J gene: TRBJ2-7
clone size: many
CDR3 DNA: TGTGCCAGCAGGGTAGGCAGTGGGTCCTACGAGCAGTACTTC
CDR3 protein: CASRVGSGSYEQYF

D gene: TRBD1
V gene: TRBV19
J gene: TRBJ1-5
clone size: -
CDR3 DNA: TGTGCCAGTAGTATTAATTTAGGGGGCTTGCAGCCCCAGCATTTT
CDR3 protein: CASSINLGGLQPQHF

D gene: -
V gene: TRBV12-3/TRBV12-4
J gene: TRBJ1-3
clone size: few
CDR3 DNA: TGTGCCAGCAGCCTTTTTTTCGATCGGGGAGGAAACACCATATATTTT
CDR3 protein: CASSLFFDRGGNTIYF

D gene: -
V gene: TRBV2
J gene: TRBJ2-3
clone size: many
CDR3 DNA: TGTGCCACCAAAGGGCAGGGACCGATAGATACGCAGTATTTT
CDR3 protein: CATKGQGPIDTQYF

D gene: -
V gene: TRBV24-1
J gene: TRBJ1-5
clone size: once
CDR3 DNA: TGTGCCATAGAGGGAGACGACCGGGCCCAGCATTTT
CDR3 protein: CAIEGDDRAQHF

D gene: -
V gene: TRBV20-1
J gene: TRBJ1-2
clone size: few
CDR3 DNA: TGCAGTGCTAGATCCGAGGACGGAAACTATGGCTACACCTTC
CDR3 protein: CSARSEDGNYGYTF

D gene: TRBD1
V gene: TRBV7-9
J gene: TRBJ2-3
clone size: -
CDR3 DNA: TGTGCCAGCAGCCCACCCGGGACAGGGCTCATAGATACGCAGTATTTT
CDR3 protein: CASSPPGTGLIDTQYF

D gene: TRBD2
V gene: TRBV28
J gene: TRBJ2-7
clone size: many
CDR3 DNA: TGTGCCAGCGGGGGGGGGGAACAGTACTTC
CDR3 protein: CASGGGEQYF

D gene: TRBD2
V gene: TRBV2
J gene: TRBJ2-1
clone size: many
CDR3 DNA: TGTGCCAGCAGTGTGTTTAGCGGGAGGGCGTTCTTC
CDR3 protein: CASSVFSGRAFF

D gene: -
V gene: TRBV4-2
J gene: TRBJ1-5
clone size: few
CDR3 DNA: TGTGCCAGCAGCCAAGGTCACAGGTCGGGGAGCAATCAGCCCCAGCATTTT
CDR3 protein: CASSQGHRSGSNQPQHF

D gene: TRBD2
V gene: TRBV19
J gene: TRBJ2-2
clone size: once
CDR3 DNA: TGTGCCAGTACCCAATGGGGACTAGCGGGAGCGAACACCGGGGAGCTGTTTTTT
CDR3 protein: CASTQWGLAGANTGELFF

D gene: -
V gene: TRBV6-1
J gene: TRBJ2-2
clone size: many
CDR3 DNA: TGTGCCATCTCCCTATGGACACCCTCGAACACCGGGGAGCTGTTTTTT
CDR3 protein: CAISLWTPSNTGELFF

D gene: -
V gene: TRBV7-8
J gene: TRBJ1-2
clone size: many
CDR3 DNA: TGTGCCAGCAGCTTATCACAGGGCTATGGCTACACCTTC
CDR3 protein: CASSLSQGYGYTF

D gene: -
V gene: TRBV11-3
J gene: TRBJ1-1
clone size: many
CDR3 DNA: TGTGCCAGCAGCTTATCAGGGCCGAACACTGAAGCTTTCTTT
CDR3 protein: CASSLSGPNTEAFF

D gene: -
V gene: TRBV10-3
J gene: TRBJ2-2
clone size: few
CDR3 DNA: TGTGCCATCAGTGAGTCGATGTTGAGCTACAAGCCCGAGGCCGGGGAGCTGTTTTTT
CDR3 protein: CAISESMLSYKPEAGELFF

D gene: TRBD2
V gene: TRBV4-1
J gene: TRBJ2-7
clone size: many
CDR3 DNA: TGCGCCAGCAGCCGTACGGGACTAGCAACTAACGAGCAGTACTTC
CDR3 protein: CASSRTGLATNEQYF

D gene: -
V gene: TRBV19
J gene: TRBJ2-3
clone size: -
CDR3 DNA: TGTGCCAGTAGTATACTCGGGATAGCAGATACGCAGTATTTT
CDR3 protein: CASSILGIADTQYF

D gene: -
V gene: TRBV24-1
J gene: TRBJ2-5
clone size: many
CDR3 DNA: TGTGCCACCAGTGAAGGCGGGGACGGCCAAGAGACCCAGTACTTC
CDR3 protein: CATSEGGDGQETQYF

D gene: -
V gene: TRBV15
J gene: TRBJ1-1
clone size: few
CDR3 DNA: TGTGCCACCAGCAGGATTGGTGGGAACACTGAAGCTTTCTTT
CDR3 protein: CATSRIGGNTEAFF

D gene: -
V gene: TRBV5-5
J gene: TRBJ2-2
clone size: many
CDR3 DNA: TGTGCCAGCAGCCTCACCGACAGACCGACGAACACCGGGGAGCTGTTTTTT
CDR3 protein: CASSLTDRPTNTGELFF

D gene: TRBD1
V gene: TRBV4-3
J gene: TRBJ2-7
clone size: many
CDR3 DNA: TGCGCCAGCAGCCAAGATCTTAGCAGGGGGTACGACGAGCAGTACTTC
CDR3 protein: CASSQDLSRGYDEQYF

D gene: -
V gene: TRBV28
J gene: TRBJ1-4
clone size: many
CDR3 DNA: TGTGCCAGCAGTTTATTACGTTCGGCCCCTTATGAAAAACTGTTTTTT
CDR3 protein: CASSLLRSAPYEKLFF

D gene: TRBD2
V gene: TRBV20-1
J gene: TRBJ2-1
clone size: many
CDR3 DNA: TGCAGTGCTAGGTTTCTAGCGGGAGCCTCCGGCAATGAGCAGTTCTTC
CDR3 protein: CSARFLAGASGNEQFF

D gene: -
V gene: TRBV3-1
J gene: TRBJ2-2
clone size: many
CDR3 DNA: TGTGCCAGCAGCCAGCTTGTCGGGGAGCTGTTTTTT
CDR3 protein: CASSQLVGELFF

D gene: -
V gene: TRBV18
J gene: TRBJ1-4
clone size: many
CDR3 DNA: TGTGCCAGCTCGTCACAACAGGGAGCTAATGAAAAACTGTTTTTT
CDR3 protein: CASSSQQGANEKLFF

D gene: -
V gene: TRBV7-9
J gene: TRBJ2-1
clone size: few
CDR3 DNA: TGTGCCAGCAGCTTAGGGGACGGGACCCACAATGAGCAGTTCTTC
CDR3 protein: CASSLGDGTHNEQFF

D gene: -
V gene: TRBV2
J gene: TRBJ2-6
clone size: many
CDR3 DNA: TGTGCCAGCAGTGATCCCGACTCTGGGGCCAACGTCCTGACTTTC
CDR3 protein: CASSDPDSGANVLTF